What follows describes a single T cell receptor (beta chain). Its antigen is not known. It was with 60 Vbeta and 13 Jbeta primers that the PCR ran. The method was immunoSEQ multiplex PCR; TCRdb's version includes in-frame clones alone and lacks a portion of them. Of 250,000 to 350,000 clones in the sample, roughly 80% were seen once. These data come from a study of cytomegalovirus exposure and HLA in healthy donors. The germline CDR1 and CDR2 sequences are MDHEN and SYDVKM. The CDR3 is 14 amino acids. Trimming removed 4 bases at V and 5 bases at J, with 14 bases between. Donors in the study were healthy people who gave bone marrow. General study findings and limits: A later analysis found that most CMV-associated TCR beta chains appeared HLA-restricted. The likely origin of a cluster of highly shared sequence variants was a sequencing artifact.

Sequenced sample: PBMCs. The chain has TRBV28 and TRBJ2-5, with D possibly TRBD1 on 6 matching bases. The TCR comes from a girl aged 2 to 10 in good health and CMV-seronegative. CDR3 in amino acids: CASSSQGGLETQYF. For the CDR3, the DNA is TGTGCCAGCAGTTCACAGGGCGGACTGGAGACCCAGTACTTC.